The subject of this entry is one TCR beta chain. CDR1 is SNHLY, CDR2 FYNNEI, per germline. V shed 7 bases and J 5 bases; nucleotides not matched to a gene: 9. This CDR3 spans 15 amino acids. This entry belongs to a study of blood T cell repertoires in COVID-19. The cohort comprised adults aged roughly 18 to 100 years residing in about two dozen US areas. Participant-reported clinical history was the basis for cohort assignment. This table comes from immunoSEQ multiplex PCR, and its TCRdb copy is limited to in-frame clones, with some not included. The repertoire holds some 130,000 clones, roughly 84% seen once, with 4.5% to 7% in the top ten.

The TCR sequence derives from a man aged 40-55 years with acute COVID-19. The V call is TRBV2, the J call TRBJ2-5, with TRBD1 matching over 11 bases. Sequences were obtained from PBMCs or T cells enriched from blood (not recorded which). As DNA, the CDR3 is TGTGCCAGCACAGTGGACAGGGGGCTAGGGGAGACCCAGTACTTC. Translation gives CASTVDRGLGETQYF.